The sequence of this TCR beta chain was determined in a study of Ad26.COV2.S vaccination and SARS-CoV-2 variants. Looking at the study overall: Donor was one of the participants in the Ad26.COV2.S arm of the COV1001 trial. Ad26.COV2.S was injected intramuscularly once or twice, 56 days apart.

Per the germline V gene, CDR1 is MDHEN and CDR2 is SYDVKM. The CDR3 has 13 amino acids. The V end lost 1 base, the J end lost 10 bases, and 13 bases lay between the germline ends. Concerning this clone: Its antigen is as yet unknown.

Treatment specified: around 19 received Ad26.COV2.S at low or high dose, single or two shots; several received placebo; per-sample allocation not given. Sampling took place 63 days after the first vaccine or placebo injection. Study findings and constraints: Individuals receiving vaccine had higher spike-specific TCR breadth than placebo recipients did.

Assay: immunoSEQ multiplex PCR; the TCRdb copy retains only in-frame clones and omits some. The data show a few hundred thousand clones, about 83% seen once. The sequence came from a person aged 18 to 65 who received the Ad26.COV2.S COVID-19 vaccine or a placebo. The chain employs TRBV28 and TRBJ1-2, with TRBD1 as a possible D gene (6 bases). Sequences were derived from peripheral blood, sampled in a trial of Ad26.COV2.S vaccine versus placebo. DNA for the CDR3: TGTGCCAGCAGTTTATTGGACAGAGGGTACTACACCTTC. Protein: CASSLLDRGYYTF.